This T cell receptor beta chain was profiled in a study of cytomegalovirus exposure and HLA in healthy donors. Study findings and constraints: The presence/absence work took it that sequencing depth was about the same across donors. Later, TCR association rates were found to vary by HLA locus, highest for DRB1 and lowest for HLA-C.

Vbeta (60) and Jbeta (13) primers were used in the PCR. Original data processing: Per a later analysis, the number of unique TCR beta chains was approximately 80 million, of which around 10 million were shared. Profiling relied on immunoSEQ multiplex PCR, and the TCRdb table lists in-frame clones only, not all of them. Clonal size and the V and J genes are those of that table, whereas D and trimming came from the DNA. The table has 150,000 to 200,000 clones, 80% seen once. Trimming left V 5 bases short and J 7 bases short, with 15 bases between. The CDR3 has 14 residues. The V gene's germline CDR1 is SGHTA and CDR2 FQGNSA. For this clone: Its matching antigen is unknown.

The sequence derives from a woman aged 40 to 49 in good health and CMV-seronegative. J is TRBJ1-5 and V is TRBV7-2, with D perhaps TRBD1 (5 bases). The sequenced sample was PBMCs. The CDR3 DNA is TGTGCCAGCAGCCAAAATGGGGGAGGCCAGCCCCAGCATTTT. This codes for CASSQNGGGQPQHF.